The clone carrying this T cell receptor (beta chain) was seen ten or more times. As yet, its antigen is unknown. At residue 12, the translated DNA and the protein in TCRdb do not agree; the protein given here is derived from the DNA. Any gene name here is a mouse gene name. This sample is part of a study of CD8+ T cells in alopecia areata. Study-level results: Alopecia totalis/universalis scalp especially showed more expanded CD8+ clones than normal scalp.

Investigators isolated RNA and reverse transcribed it into cDNA to act as the sequencing template. The assay was immunoSEQ multiplex PCR, and TCRdb's table has in-frame clones only and misses some. The sample includes over 100,000 clones, none of them occurring once. The sequencing input was lesional skin. The source of this sequence is a C3H/HeJ mouse with alopecia areata. For the strain, the MHC haplotype given is H2-k.

Incomplete CDR3 DNA: TGTGCCAGCAGTCGGGACAGGGTCTCTGGAAATACG. Amino acid sequence: CASSRDRVSGNT. The full CDR3 protein reads CASSRDRVSGNTLYF. The V and J genes are TRBV19 and TRBJ1-3; 9 bases match TRBD1. From the germline J gene comes the end of the CDR3, since the read stops 3 residues before it. Germline V gene lookup returns CDR1 FNHDT and CDR2 SITEND (reference sequence). V lost 4 bases and J lost 1; bases outside the gene matches: 3. There are 15 residues in the CDR3.